This T cell receptor (beta chain) came from a study of cytomegalovirus exposure and HLA in healthy donors. Findings and caveats of the study: High specificity and sensitivity for cytomegalovirus status were reported for the classifier. Data from an earlier analysis indicated that most TCR beta V segments were productive either about 87% or about 30% of the time. Among TCR beta chains, those listed as cytomegalovirus-associated numbered around 180. Immune exposure information comprised only CMV serostatus.

V was pared by 5 bases and J by 6 bases, with 8 bases of the junction left unmatched. The CDR3 loop spans 16 amino acids. The V gene's germline CDR1 is MNHEY and CDR2 SMNVEV (reference sequence). Of note for this clone: Its antigen remains unidentified.

The PCR was carried out with 60 Vbeta primers and 13 Jbeta primers. The data were produced by immunoSEQ multiplex PCR, yet TCRdb's version contains in-frame clones alone and is incomplete. The sample holds 110,000 to 150,000 clones, about four fifths seen once. The TCR comes from a male donor in good health and CMV-seropositive. The V call is TRBV27, the J call TRBJ2-2, with TRBD2 matching over 11 bases. The specimen was PBMCs. In DNA, the CDR3 is TGTGCCAGCAGTCCCCATGCTAGCGGGAGGTCCGGGGAGCTGTTTTTT. It translates to CASSPHASGRSGELFF.